The clone carrying this TCR beta chain appeared once. PCR employed 60 Vbeta and 13 Jbeta primers. Repertoires were generated with immunoSEQ multiplex PCR, while TCRdb's copy carries only in-frame clones and drops some. The sample includes some 160,000 clones, 70% to 80% seen only once; the top ten take around 2.2%. This specimen comes from a study of cytomegalovirus exposure and HLA in healthy donors. CDR3 length: 15 amino acids. Germline V lookup: CDR1 SEHNR, CDR2 FQNEAQ (reference sequence). V lost 6 bases and J 0 bases, leaving 14 bases between the germline ends. The material sequenced was PBMCs. The chain carries TRBV7-9 and TRBJ1-1, with D unresolved. The sequence derives from a man aged 55 to 69 in good health and CMV-seronegative. The CDR3 sequence: CASRPSLILNTEAFF. CDR3 nucleotides: TGTGCCAGCAGGCCTAGTCTTATACTGAACACTGAAGCTTTCTTT. Full variable domain (missing parts from reference TRBV7-9 and TRBJ1-1): DTGVSQNPRHKITKRGQNVTFRCDPISEHNRLYWYRQTLGQGPEFLTYFQNEAQLEKSRLLSDRFSAERPKGSFSTLEIQRTEQGDSAMYLCASRPSLILNTEAFFGQGTRLTVV.